Detailed here is one T cell receptor (beta chain). Its antigen is still unknown. The sample is drawn from a study of T cells in localized non-small cell lung cancer. The CDR3 spans 13 residues. Germline CDR1 SGHRS, CDR2 YFSETQ. With 4 bases removed from V and 4 bases from J, the gap between germline ends came to 11 bases. TCRdb's copy holds only in-frame clones and misses some; the assay was immunoSEQ multiplex PCR. The sample shows about 40,000 clones, about 91% of them seen only once. Study-wide results and limits: Adjacent lung was found to contain a median approximately 60 of the top 100 tumor clones. The greatest T cell clonality was found in uninvolved adjacent lung (higher than in tumor).

The input for sequencing was PBMCs, taken before any cancer treatment. This chain joins TRBV5-1 and TRBJ1-1, with D tentatively TRBD1 (6 bases). This sequence originates from a woman aged 40 to 75 with stage II lung adenocarcinoma. CDR3 sequence: CASSPRGITEAFF. The CDR3 DNA is TGCGCCAGCAGCCCAAGGGGGATCACTGAAGCTTTCTTT.